A single TCR beta chain is shown here with its context. Antigen specificity is unknown. The same CDR3 is also encoded by other DNA sequences in this sample. In the CD4+ fraction, cells were divided into CD45RA+ naive and CD45RA-negative memory subsets. These data belong to a study of shared clonotypes between healthy human individuals. Study-wide points: Though the depth was large, rarefaction showed that sorted-subset sequencing was incomplete. Around 4.7% of naive CD4 clonotypes were shared across several donors.

The protocol was immunoSEQ multiplex PCR, while the TCRdb copy is restricted to in-frame clones and leaves out a portion. Among roughly 700,000 clones, under 80% were seen once, and the ten largest hold 1.7%. The CDR3 covers 15 residues. V was pared by 1 base and J by 3 bases, with 10 bases between. Germline values: CDR1 MDHEN, CDR2 SYDVKM. The chain links TRBV28 to TRBJ2-1, with D perhaps TRBD2 (5 bases). Sequences were obtained from memory CD4+ T cells sorted from blood. Regarding subset: CD45RA-negative fraction. The clonotype was recovered from a woman aged 25 to 39 in good health. DNA of the CDR3: TGTGCCAGCAGTTTATCGGGGAGCGGCTACAATGAGCAGTTCTTC. This codes for CASSLSGSGYNEQFF. The whole variable domain, filled in from reference TRBV28 and TRBJ2-1, reads DVKVTQSSRYLVKRTGEKVFLECVQDMDHENMFWYRQDPGLGLRLIYFSYDVKMKEKGDIPEGYSVSREKKERFSLILESASTNQTSMYLCASSLSGSGYNEQFFGPGTRLTVL.